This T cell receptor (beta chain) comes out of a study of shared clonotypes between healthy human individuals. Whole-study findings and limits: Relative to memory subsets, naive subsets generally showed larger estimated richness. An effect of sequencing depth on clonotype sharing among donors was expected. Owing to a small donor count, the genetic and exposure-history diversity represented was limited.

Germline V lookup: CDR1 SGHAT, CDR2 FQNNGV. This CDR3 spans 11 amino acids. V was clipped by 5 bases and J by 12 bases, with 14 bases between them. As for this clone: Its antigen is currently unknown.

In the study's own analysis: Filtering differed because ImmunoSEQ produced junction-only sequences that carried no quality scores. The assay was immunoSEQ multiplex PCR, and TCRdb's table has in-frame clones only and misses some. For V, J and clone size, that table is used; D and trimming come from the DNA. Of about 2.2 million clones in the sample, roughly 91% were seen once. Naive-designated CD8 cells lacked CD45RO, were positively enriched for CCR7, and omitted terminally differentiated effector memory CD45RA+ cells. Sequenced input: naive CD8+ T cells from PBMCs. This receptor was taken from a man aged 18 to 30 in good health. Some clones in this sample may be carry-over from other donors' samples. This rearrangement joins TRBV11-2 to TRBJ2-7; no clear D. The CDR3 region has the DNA TGTGCCAGCAGCGCACCCCTTCTCCGGTACTTC. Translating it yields CASSAPLLRYF.